Below, one T cell receptor beta chain is given with its context. What it recognizes is unknown. This may be a read error, as it is one base from a much larger clone. This likely comes from a read error, as the CDR3 has no conserved phenylalanine or tryptophan at its end. These data are taken from a study of T-cell reconstitution after alpha-beta-depleted transplantation in children. The study, taken as a whole, reports: Several patients had high TCRbeta diversity at day 60; it came from surviving recipient T cells and thymic progenitors. Several hundred expanded graft clones reportedly supplied alpha-beta T cells about two months after transplant. After one year, T-cell counts and TCRbeta diversity mostly came from new T cells.

This sample's TCRbeta library carried unique molecular identifier barcodes. MiXCR, applied by TCRdb to the PCR reads, yields one record per CDR3 protein. In the table there are 440,000 or so distinct CDR3 sequences, over 40% of which are singletons. In germline, CDR1 is ENHRY, CDR2 SYGVKD. V lost 7 bases to trimming and J lost 2 bases; unmatched junction nucleotides: 3. The CDR3 runs to 16 residues. The material sequenced was PBMCs, taken before TCRalphabeta/CD19-depleted stem cell transplant. The gene calls are TRBV10-3 and TRBJ2-2; TRBD2 matches 14 bases. The source of this sequence is a girl aged 2 to 9 with aplastic anemia, due to receive a stem cell transplant. The CDR3 sequence: CAITGTSGGNTGELFL. The CDR3 DNA reads TGTGCCATCACTGGGACTAGCGGGGGTAACACCGGGGAGCTGTTTCTT.